The clone carrying this T cell receptor (beta chain) was picked up a small number of times. This specimen belongs to a study of blood T cell repertoires in COVID-19. Study-level background: The United States, Italy and Spain provided the acute and convalescent COVID-19 samples. In each case, the material was cDNA or gDNA derived from T cells, B-cell-depleted T cells, or PBMCs.

The ends lost 6 bases at V and 4 bases at J; junction bases unmatched: 5. This CDR3 is 13 amino acids long. CDR1 and CDR2 from the germline V gene are GTSNPN and SVGIG (reference sequence). TCRdb's table, derived via immunoSEQ multiplex PCR, lists solely in-frame clones and lacks some. The repertoire includes tens of thousands of clones, around 90% of them detected once, and under 10% sits in the top ten. The TCR sequence derives from a human donor with active COVID-19. The donor label of this sample is uncertain. V gene TRBV30 combines with J gene TRBJ1-5; 8 positions match TRBD1. Sequenced sample: peripheral blood. CDR3 region: CACDRGMNQPQHF. CDR3 nucleotide sequence: TGTGCCTGCGACAGGGGAATGAATCAGCCCCAGCATTTT.